This entry lists 6 T cell receptor beta chains sequenced from one sample in a study of CD8 T cells in Susac syndrome. The authors reverse transcribed roughly 0.5 to 1 ug RNA with random hexamers. Via MiXCR, TCRdb re-called the immunoSEQ multiplex PCR reads, giving one row per CDR3 protein. The sample has about 120,000 distinct CDR3 sequences, roughly 94% seen once. The sample consisted of CD8+ T cells from PBMCs. The receptor set was obtained from a human donor with Susac syndrome.

The chain couples TRBV14 to TRBJ2-5, with 12 nucleotides matching TRBD2. The J segment lost 2 bases and the V segment lost 0 bases, leaving 7 bases of the junction unmatched. In germline, CDR1 is SGHDN, CDR2 FVKESK. This CDR3 comprises 18 residues. The CDR3 bases are TGTGCCAGCAGCCAAGATCCATCTAGCGGGGGGGCTCAAGAGACCCAGTACTTC. Encoded protein: CASSQDPSSGGAQETQYF.

The chain carries TRBV7-3 and TRBJ2-6; D might be TRBD2 (5 bases). The CDR3 length is 15 residues. CDR1 is SGHTA and CDR2 is FQGTGA in the germline V gene. The V end was cut by 3 bases, the J end by 2 bases, with 8 bases between. CDR3 sequence: CASSFLGAGANVLTF. The DNA of the CDR3 is TGTGCCAGCAGCTTCCTGGGAGCTGGGGCCAACGTCCTGACTTTC.

The CDR3 loop is CAAGSFYEQYF. CDR3 sequence (DNA): TGTGCCGCTGGGTCGTTCTACGAGCAGTACTTC. V and J are TRBV19 and TRBJ2-7, with D hard to call. The V gene's germline CDR1 is LNHDA and CDR2 SQIVND (reference sequence). The CDR3 totals 11 residues. Trimming took off 11 bases at V and 3 bases at J, with 11 bases between the two ends.

The chain couples TRBV11-2 to TRBJ2-3; D possibly matches TRBD1 or TRBD2 (6 bases each). The V gene lost 3 bases and the J gene lost 0 bases, with 10 bases spanning the gap. CDR1 is SGHAT and CDR2 is FQNNGV in the germline V gene. This CDR3 has 15 amino acids. CDR3 loop: CASSFRGGSTDTQYF. The CDR3 DNA is TGTGCCAGCAGCTTTCGAGGGGGGAGCACAGATACGCAGTATTTT. Supplemented by reference TRBV11-2 and TRBJ2-3, the full variable domain reads EAGVAQSPRYKIIEKRQSVAFWCNPISGHATLYWYQQILGQGPKLLIQFQNNGVVDDSQLPKDRFSAERLKGVDSTLKIQPAKLEDSAVYLCASSFRGGSTDTQYFGPGTRLTVL.

The CDR3: CASSSGQTNTEAFF. DNA of the CDR3: TGTGCCAGCAGCTCGGGACAGACGAACACTGAAGCTTTCTTT. The rearrangement joins TRBV7-9 to TRBJ1-1; 7 nucleotides align to TRBD1. CDR3 length: 14 residues. The trim removed 4 bases at V and 1 base at J, leaving 3 bases unmatched. The germline gives CDR1 SEHNR, CDR2 FQNEAQ (reference sequence).

The chain carries TRBV29-1 and TRBJ2-2; tentatively, D is TRBD2 (5 bases). CDR3 length: 13 amino acids. The germline V gene has CDR1 SQVTM and CDR2 ANQGSEA. The ends were cut back, 0 bases at V and 6 bases at J, with 8 bases in the middle. CDR3 bases: TGCAGCGTTGAAGATCGAGGGCCCGGGGAGCTGTTTTTT. Its protein product is CSVEDRGPGELFF.